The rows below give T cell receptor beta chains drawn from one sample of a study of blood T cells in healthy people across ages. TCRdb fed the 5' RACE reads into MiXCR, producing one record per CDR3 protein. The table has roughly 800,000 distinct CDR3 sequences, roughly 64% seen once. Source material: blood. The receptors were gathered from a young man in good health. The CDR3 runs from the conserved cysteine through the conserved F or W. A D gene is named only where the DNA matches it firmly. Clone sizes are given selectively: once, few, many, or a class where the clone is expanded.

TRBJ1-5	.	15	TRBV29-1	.	TGCAGCGTTGAAAGGCTGGAGGGTCGGGATCAGCCCCAGCATTTT	CSVERLEGRDQPQHF
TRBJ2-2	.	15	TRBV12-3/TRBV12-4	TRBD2	TGTGCCAGCCGGGTCCGGGAGGGGTTGACCGGGGAGCTGTTTTTT	CASRVREGLTGELFF
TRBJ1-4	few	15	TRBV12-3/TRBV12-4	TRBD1	TGTGCCAGCAGTCCACGGACAGGGGCCTTTGAAAAACTGTTTTTT	CASSPRTGAFEKLFF
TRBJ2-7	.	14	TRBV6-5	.	TGTGCCAGCAGACGAAGGGACACAGCCTACGAGCAGTACTTC	CASRRRDTAYEQYF
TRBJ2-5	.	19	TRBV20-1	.	TGCAGTGCTAGATGGTCTAGTAAGGGTGGTATCTTAGTTCCGGAGACCCAGTACTTC	CSARWSSKGGILVPETQYF
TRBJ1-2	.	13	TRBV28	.	TGTGCCAGCAGGGGGGACCCTAACTATGGCTACACCTTC	CASRGDPNYGYTF
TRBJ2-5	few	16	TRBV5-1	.	TGCGCCAGCAGCAAGGGCCCCATCGGCCTCCAAGAGACCCAGTACTTC	CASSKGPIGLQETQYF
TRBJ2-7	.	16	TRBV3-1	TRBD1	TGTGCCAGCAGCCAAGATCGCGGACAGGGATGGTACGAGCAGTACTTC	CASSQDRGQGWYEQYF
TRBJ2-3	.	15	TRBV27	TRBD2	TGTGCCAGCAGCTCGGGGCGGGAGGTGGCAGATACGCAGTATTTT	CASSSGREVADTQYF
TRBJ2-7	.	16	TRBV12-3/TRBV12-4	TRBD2	TGTGCCAGCAGCCACGGGACTAGCGGGGGGGCCAACGAGCAGTACTTC	CASSHGTSGGANEQYF
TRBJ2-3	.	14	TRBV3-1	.	TGTGCCAGCAGCCAAGTCGATTGGGGGGATACGCAGTATTTT	CASSQVDWGDTQYF
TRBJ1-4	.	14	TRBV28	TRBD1	TGTGCCAGCAGTCAGGACAGGGGTGATGAAAAACTGTTTTTT	CASSQDRGDEKLFF
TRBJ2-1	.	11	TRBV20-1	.	TGCAGTGCTAGAGTGGATGGCATACAGTTCTTC	CSARVDGIQFF
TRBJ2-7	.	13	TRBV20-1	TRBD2	TGCAGTCCTGGCTGGGAGGGTTACAATGAGCAGTACTTC	CSPGWEGYNEQYF
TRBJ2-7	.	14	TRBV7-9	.	TGTGCCAGCAGCTTACAAGGCGGACCCTACGAGCGGTACTTC	CASSLQGGPYERYF
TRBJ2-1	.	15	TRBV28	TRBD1	TGTGCCAGCAGTCCCCCGGGACAGGGAGTGAATGAGCAGTTCTTC	CASSPPGQGVNEQFF
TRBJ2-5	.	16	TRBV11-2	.	TGTGCCAGCAGCTCCCAGTGGGCGGGACAGAAAGAGACCCAGTACTTC	CASSSQWAGQKETQYF
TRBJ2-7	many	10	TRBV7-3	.	TGTGCCAGCAGCTTAGGCGAGCAGTACTTC	CASSLGEQYF
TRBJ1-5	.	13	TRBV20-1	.	TGCAGTGCTCCAGGGGTCCTCAATCAGCCCCAGCATTTT	CSAPGVLNQPQHF
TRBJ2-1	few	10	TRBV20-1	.	TGCAGTGCTAGAGAAGTTGAGCAGTTCTTC	CSAREVEQFF
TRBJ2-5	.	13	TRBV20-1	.	TGCAGTGCTAGAGGAATGGGAGCTTTGCAGCAGTACTTC	CSARGMGALQQYF
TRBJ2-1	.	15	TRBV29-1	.	TGCAGCGTTCCAGTCCTCCGTGGCTCCTACAATGAGCAGTTCTTC	CSVPVLRGSYNEQFF
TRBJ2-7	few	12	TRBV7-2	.	TGTGCCAGCAGCTCCCGGGAGTACGAGCAGTACTTC	CASSSREYEQYF
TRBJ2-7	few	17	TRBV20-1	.	TGCAGTGCTAGCCGCAGAGATAGCAGGGGGGGTTCCTACGAGCAGTACTTC	CSASRRDSRGGSYEQYF
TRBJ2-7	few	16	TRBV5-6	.	TGTGCCAGCAGCTTGGCCCCCAGGTCAGGGGCCTACGAGCAGTACTTC	CASSLAPRSGAYEQYF
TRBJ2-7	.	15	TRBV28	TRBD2	TGTGCCAGCAGGCCGCCTGCGGGAGGCCCCTACGAGCAGTACTTC	CASRPPAGGPYEQYF
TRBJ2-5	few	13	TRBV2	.	TGTGCCAGTAAGGGGGAGTACCAAGAGACCCAGTACTTC	CASKGEYQETQYF
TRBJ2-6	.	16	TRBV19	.	TGTGCCAGTAGCATCCGGGACCCTAGGGGGGCCAACGTCCTGACTTTC	CASSIRDPRGANVLTF
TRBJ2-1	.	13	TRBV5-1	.	TGCGCCAGCAGTTCTACGAGGAACAATGAGCAGTTCTTC	CASSSTRNNEQFF
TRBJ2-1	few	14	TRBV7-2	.	TGTGCCAGCAGCTTGCGGGTAAATAACAATGAGCAGTTCTTC	CASSLRVNNNEQFF
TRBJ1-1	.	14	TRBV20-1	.	TGCAGTGCTAGAGAAGCTCCGGGGTACACTGAAGCTTTCTTT	CSAREAPGYTEAFF
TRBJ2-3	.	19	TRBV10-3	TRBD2	TGTGCCATCAGTGAGTCGGGGGTGACCAGTAGCGGGAGCGCGGATACGCAGTATTTT	CAISESGVTSSGSADTQYF
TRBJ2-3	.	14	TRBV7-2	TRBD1	TGTGCCAGCAGCCCAGACAGGGGGAGTTATACGCAGTATTTT	CASSPDRGSYTQYF
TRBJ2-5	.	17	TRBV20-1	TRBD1	TGCAGTGCTAGCGACAGGGGGCGAGAGAGGTGGATAGAGACCCAGTACTTC	CSASDRGRERWIETQYF
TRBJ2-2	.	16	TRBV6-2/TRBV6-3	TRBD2	TGTGCCAGCAGTTACTCGGACACTAGCGGGCCCGGGGAGCTGTTTTTT	CASSYSDTSGPGELFF
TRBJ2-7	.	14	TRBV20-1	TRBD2	TGCAGTGCCCCGAGTAGCGGGACCTCCTGCGAGCAGTACTTC	CSAPSSGTSCEQYF
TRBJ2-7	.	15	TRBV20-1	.	TGCAGTGCTAGAGATCCAAACAGAAACTTATACGAGCAGTACTTC	CSARDPNRNLYEQYF
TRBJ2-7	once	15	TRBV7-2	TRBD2	TGTGCCAGCAGCTCGAAAGCGGGGGGAGACCACGAGCAGTACTTC	CASSSKAGGDHEQYF
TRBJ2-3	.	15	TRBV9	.	TGTGCCAGCAGCGTAGGTGGACTCGCGAGAGGTACGCAGTATTTT	CASSVGGLARGTQYF
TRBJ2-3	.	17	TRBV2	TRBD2	TGTGCCAGCAGGACCCTCTACCTAGCGGATAGCACAGATACGCAGTATTTT	CASRTLYLADSTDTQYF
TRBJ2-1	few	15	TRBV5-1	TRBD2	TGCGCCAGCAGCTCGGGACTAGCGCTGCTGAATGAGCAGTTCTTC	CASSSGLALLNEQFF
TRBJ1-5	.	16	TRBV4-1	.	TGCGCCAGCAGCCAATATGGGACTATTGTCAATCAGCCCCAGCATTTT	CASSQYGTIVNQPQHF
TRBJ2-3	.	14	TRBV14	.	TGTGCCAGCAGCCAAACATGGGTCTCCGATACGCAGTATTTT	CASSQTWVSDTQYF
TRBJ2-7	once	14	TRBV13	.	TGTGCCAGCAGCTGGGGATGGACCCCCTACGAGCAGTACTTC	CASSWGWTPYEQYF
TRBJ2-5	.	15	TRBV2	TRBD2	TGTGCCAGCATCTGGGGGACTAGCGGGGGAAAGACCCAGTACTTC	CASIWGTSGGKTQYF
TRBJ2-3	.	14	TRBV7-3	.	TGTGCCAGCAGCCAGGGTGGGGGGAATCCTACGCAGTATTTT	CASSQGGGNPTQYF
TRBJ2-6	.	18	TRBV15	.	TGTGCCACCAGCGGAGATCGGGGACTGATCTCTGGGGCCAACGTCCTGACTTTC	CATSGDRGLISGANVLTF
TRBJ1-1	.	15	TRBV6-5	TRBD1	TGTGCCAGCAGCAGAACCAGGGGGCGAAACACTGAAGCTTTCTTT	CASSRTRGRNTEAFF
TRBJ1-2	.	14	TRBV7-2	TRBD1	TGTGCCAGCAGCAGAAAGGACAGGGGCGATGGCTACACCTTC	CASSRKDRGDGYTF
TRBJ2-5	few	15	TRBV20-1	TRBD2	TGCAGTGCTAGAGTCTCCCTAGCGGGTACAGAGACCCAGTACTTC	CSARVSLAGTETQYF
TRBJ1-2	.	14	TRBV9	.	TGTGCCAGCAGCGTAAACCCCTTCACAGGTGGCTACACCTTC	CASSVNPFTGGYTF
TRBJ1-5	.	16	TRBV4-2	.	TGTGCCAGCAGCCAAGAGGCCGGTTATAGCAATCAGCCCCAGCATTTT	CASSQEAGYSNQPQHF
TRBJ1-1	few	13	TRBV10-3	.	TGTGCCATCAGAGATACCACAAACACTGAAGCTTTCTTT	CAIRDTTNTEAFF
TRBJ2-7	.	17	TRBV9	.	TGTGCCAGCAGCGTAGAGTTGGTGGCGCTCGAATCCGACGAGCAGTACTTC	CASSVELVALESDEQYF
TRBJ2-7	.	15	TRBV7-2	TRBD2	TGTGCCAGCAGCCCATTAGCCTTCGCGGGAGGCGAGCAGTACTTC	CASSPLAFAGGEQYF
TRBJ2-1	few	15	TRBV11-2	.	TGTGCCAGCAGCTTAGTCGTGGTGGCTAGCAATGAGCAGTTCTTC	CASSLVVVASNEQFF